The clone carrying this T cell receptor beta chain was picked up many times. Its specificity is unknown. The record originates from a study of spatial heterogeneity in lung cancer. Study context: Raw reads showed each unique TCR and UMI combination turning up more than ten times on average. Study-wide results and caveats: Higher tumor mutation counts went along with higher counts of expanded intratumoral alpha and beta TCRs.

Each CDR3 protein is one row after TCRdb ran MiXCR on the 5' RACE reads. Of around 100,000 distinct CDR3 sequences in the sample, 4% to 4.5% were seen once. The time point denotes: sample taken at primary tumor resection. Samples were donated by 72 untreated early-stage non-small cell lung cancer patients. No cell sorting; template was whole RNA from tumor, lung tissue or PBMC. The sequences come from lung tumor tissue, collected at surgery. The clonotype originates from a male donor with early-stage non-small cell lung cancer.

For the CDR3, the DNA is TGTGCCAGCAGACCCATACACGGGCGTGAAGCTTTCTTT. This translates into CASRPIHGREAFF. V usage is TRBV6-5 and J usage is TRBJ1-1; D gene uncertain. Trimming pared 6 bases from V and 7 bases from J, leaving 15 bases between. Looked up from germline, CDR1 is MNHEY and CDR2 is SVGAGI. This CDR3 region has 13 residues.